The clone carrying this T cell receptor beta chain was picked up a small number of times. The data belong to a study of patients and donors after allogeneic stem cell transplantation. TCRdb itself ran the RT-PCR reads through MiXCR, one entry per CDR3 protein. The sample holds about 400,000 distinct CDR3 sequences; 15% to 20% are singletons and the top ten take just over 7%. Trimming removed 3 bases from V and 2 bases from J; junction bases left unmatched: 5. CDR1 is SGHTA, CDR2 FQGNSA, per germline. The CDR3 extends over 16 amino acids. Sequenced input: blood, either unsorted or a sorted T cell fraction (not recorded which). The TCR sequence derives from a human donor who was either an allogeneic HSCT recipient or a stem cell or donor lymphocyte infusion donor (not recorded which). It is not recorded whose cells these are; they may come from a transplant donor. The rearrangement links TRBV7-2 to TRBJ2-3, with 10 bases identical to TRBD2. CDR3 protein: CASSFSSGGPTDTQYF. As DNA, the CDR3 is TGTGCCAGCAGCTTTTCTAGCGGGGGCCCCACAGATACGCAGTATTTT.